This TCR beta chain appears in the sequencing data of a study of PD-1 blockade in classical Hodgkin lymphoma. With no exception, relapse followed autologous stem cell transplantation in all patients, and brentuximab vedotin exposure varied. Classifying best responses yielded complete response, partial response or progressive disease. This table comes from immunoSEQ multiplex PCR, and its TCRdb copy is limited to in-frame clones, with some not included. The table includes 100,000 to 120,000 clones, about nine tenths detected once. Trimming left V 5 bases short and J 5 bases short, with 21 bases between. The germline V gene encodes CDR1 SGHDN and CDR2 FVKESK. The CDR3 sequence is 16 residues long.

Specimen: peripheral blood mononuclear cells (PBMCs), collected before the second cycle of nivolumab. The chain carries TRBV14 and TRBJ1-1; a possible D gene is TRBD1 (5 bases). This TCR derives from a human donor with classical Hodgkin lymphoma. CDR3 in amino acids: CASSSWGPQGGTEAFF. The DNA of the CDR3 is TGTGCCAGCAGCTCCTGGGGTCCGCAGGGAGGGACTGAAGCTTTCTTT.